One T cell receptor (beta chain) is described in this entry. No antigen is known for it. These data belong to a study of T cell repertoires in aging, cancer and after chemotherapy. Study information: The whole study produced a dataset of roughly 8.6 million TCR reads. Findings and limits, study-wide: Median generation probability rose over the chemotherapy interval in each cancer cohort, suggesting rebound thymic output.

TCR beta rearrangements were amplified from peripheral blood genomic DNA. CDR3 length: 13 residues. Trimming removed 8 bases at V and 4 bases at J, with 14 bases between. CDR1 is MNHNS, CDR2 SASEGT, per germline. Rearranged V-D-J TRB sequences were amplified with a mixed TRB-A/B primer pool. TCRdb passed the multiplex PCR reads through MiXCR, listing each CDR3 protein once. The sample lists thousands of distinct CDR3 sequences, 32% occurring once. The chain is built from TRBV6-1 and TRBJ1-1; D unclear. This receptor was obtained from a human donor in good health. The specimen sequenced was blood. The CDR3 region is CASGSLVGTEAFF. The DNA of the CDR3 is TGTGCCAGCGGCTCCTTGGTCGGCACTGAAGCTTTCTTT.